This T cell receptor (beta chain) originates from a study of T cells in Graves' hyperthyroidism and ophthalmopathy. Study results and limitations: A median roughly 6.6 months before onset, the model predicted ophthalmopathy.

This clonotype came up many times. What it binds is unknown. Patients were excluded because of uncontrolled infection, other autoimmune disease, pregnancy or lactation. RNA transcripts served as the template for amplifying TCR beta CDR3 regions. Carried out on the TCR CDR3, a first-round RT-PCR used the HTBI primer set. MiXCR, run by TCRdb on the multiplex PCR reads, gives a single entry per CDR3 protein. There are approximately 510,000 distinct CDR3 sequences in the sample; approximately 49% occur only once, and approximately 44% lies in the top ten. The source is an adult woman with Graves' disease, either hyperthyroidism or ophthalmopathy (not recorded which). The sequenced material came from peripheral blood or thyroid tissue (not recorded which).

The chain's CDR3 is CASSRYGTPYGYTF. The CDR3 DNA reads TGCGCCAGCAGCCGCTACGGGACCCCGTATGGCTACACCTTC. V usage is TRBV4-1 and J usage is TRBJ1-2, with D tentatively TRBD1 (5 bases). The CDR3 has 14 amino acids. V gave up 4 bases and J gave up 5 bases, with 14 bases separating them. Per germline, CDR1 MGHRA and CDR2 YSYEKL.